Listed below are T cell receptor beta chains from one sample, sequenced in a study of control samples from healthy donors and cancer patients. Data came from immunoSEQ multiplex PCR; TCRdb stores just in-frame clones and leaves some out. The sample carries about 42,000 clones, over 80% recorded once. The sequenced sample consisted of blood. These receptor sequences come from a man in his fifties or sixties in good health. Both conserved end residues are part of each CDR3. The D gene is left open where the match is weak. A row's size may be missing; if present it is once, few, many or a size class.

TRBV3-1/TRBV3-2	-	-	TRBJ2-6	TGTGCCAGCAGCCAAGCCAGGGCTGGGGCCAACGTCCTGACTTTC	CASSQARAGANVLTF
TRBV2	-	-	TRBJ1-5	TGTGCCAGTGACCGGGATGTAAGACAGCCCCAGCATTTT	CASDRDVRQPQHF
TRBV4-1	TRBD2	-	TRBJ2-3	TGCGCCAGCAGCCAAGGGATTGGTGGGAGGGGAACAGATACGCAGTATTTT	CASSQGIGGRGTDTQYF
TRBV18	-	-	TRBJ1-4	TGTGCCAGCTCACCACCTGGCCCCCGGGCATCTAATGAAAAACTGTTTTTT	CASSPPGPRASNEKLFF
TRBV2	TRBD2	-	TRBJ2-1	TGTGCCAGCGCCCGGGGGGGAAGCTCCTACAATGAGCAGTTCTTC	CASARGGSSYNEQFF
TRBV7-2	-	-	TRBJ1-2	TGTGCCAGCAGCTTAGATTTCAAGGGAGTCCATGGCTACACCTTC	CASSLDFKGVHGYTF
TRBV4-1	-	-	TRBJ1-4	TGCGCCAGCAGCCAAGGATTCTTGACCGGAGGGCGGAGGGAAAAACTGTTTTTT	CASSQGFLTGGRREKLFF
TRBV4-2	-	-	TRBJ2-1	TGTGCCAGCAGCCCTGGCCAGCGGATGGACAATGAGCAGTTCTTC	CASSPGQRMDNEQFF
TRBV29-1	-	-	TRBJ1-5	TGCAGCGTTCATGCCGGGGGCGGTCAGCCCCAGCATTTT	CSVHAGGGQPQHF
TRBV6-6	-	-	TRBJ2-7	TGTGCCAGCAGTCCACAATACGAGCAGTACTTC	CASSPQYEQYF
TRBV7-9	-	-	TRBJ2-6	TGTGCCAGCAGCTCTGAGGGGGCTGGGGCCAACGTCCTGACTTTC	CASSSEGAGANVLTF
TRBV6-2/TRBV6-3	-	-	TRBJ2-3	TGTGCCAGCAGTTACTGGGGCCGAAACACAGATACGCAGTATTTT	CASSYWGRNTDTQYF
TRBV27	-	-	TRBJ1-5	TGTGCCAGCAGTCTACAGGGTCGGCAGCCCCAGCATTTT	CASSLQGRQPQHF
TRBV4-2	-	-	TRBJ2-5	TGTGCCAGCAGCCAAGGGGGGCCATCGGAGACCCAGTACTTC	CASSQGGPSETQYF
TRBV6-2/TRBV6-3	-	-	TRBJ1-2	TGTGCCAGCAGTGAGGCAGGGGCTCGAGGCTATGGCTACACCTTC	CASSEAGARGYGYTF
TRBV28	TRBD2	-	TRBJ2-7	TGTGCCAGCAGTTTGAGACTAGCGGGGGCCTACGAGCAGTACTTC	CASSLRLAGAYEQYF
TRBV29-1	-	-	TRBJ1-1	TGCAGCGTGAGACAGGCAAACACTGAAGCTTTCTTT	CSVRQANTEAFF
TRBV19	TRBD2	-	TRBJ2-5	TGTGCCAGTAGTATAGCCGGGGGACTAGCGGTGTACCAAGAGACCCAGTACTTC	CASSIAGGLAVYQETQYF
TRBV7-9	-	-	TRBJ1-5	TGTGCCAGCAGCTTAGGAGCGGGTTTGAGGAGCAATCAGCCCCAGCATTTT	CASSLGAGLRSNQPQHF
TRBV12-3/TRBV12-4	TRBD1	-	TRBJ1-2	TGTGCCAGCAGTCCAACAGGGGGCGATGGCTACACCTTC	CASSPTGGDGYTF
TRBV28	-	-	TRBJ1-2	TGTGCCAGCAGGCTATACGATTATGGCTACACCTTC	CASRLYDYGYTF
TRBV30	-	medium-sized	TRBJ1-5	TGTGCCTGGAGCCCAGGGTGGAATCAGCCCCAGCATTTT	CAWSPGWNQPQHF
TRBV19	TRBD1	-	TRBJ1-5	TGTGCCAGTAGTTTCGGACAGGAAGATCAGCCCCAGCATTTT	CASSFGQEDQPQHF
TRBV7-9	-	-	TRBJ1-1	TGTGCCAGCAGCTTTTGGGGGATGAACACTGAAGCTTTCTTT	CASSFWGMNTEAFF
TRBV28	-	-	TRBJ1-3	TGTGCCAGCAGTTTAAGAGGGTCGGCTGGAAACACCATATATTTT	CASSLRGSAGNTIYF
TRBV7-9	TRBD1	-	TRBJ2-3	TGTGCCAGCAGCTTTGACAGGGGGGCTAGCACAGATACGCAGTATTTT	CASSFDRGASTDTQYF
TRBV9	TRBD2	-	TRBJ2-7	TGTGCCAGCAGCCGCGGGAGGAGGGCTTTGGGAGAGGAGCAGTACTTC	CASSRGRRALGEEQYF
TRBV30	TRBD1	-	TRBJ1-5	TGTGCCTGGAGTGGGAGGAGGGGGCTCAATCAGCCCCAGCATTTT	CAWSGRRGLNQPQHF
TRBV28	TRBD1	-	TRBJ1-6	TGTGCCAGCAGTGCACGGACAGGAGTCTATAATTCACCCCTCCACTTT	CASSARTGVYNSPLHF
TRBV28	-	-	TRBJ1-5	TGTGCCAGCAGTTTATGGGGAGGAAGCAATCAGCCCCAGCATTTT	CASSLWGGSNQPQHF
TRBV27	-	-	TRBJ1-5	TGTGCCAGCAGTTTAGCAGGGGCGTCGCAGCCCCAGCATTTT	CASSLAGASQPQHF
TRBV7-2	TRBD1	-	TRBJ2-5	TGTGCCAGCAGCCATGGGACAGGCTCTAGGAGGGGGACCCAGTACTTC	CASSHGTGSRRGTQYF
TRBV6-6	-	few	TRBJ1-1	TGTGCCAGCAGTGATACAGGACAGCCGAACACTGAAGCTTTCTTT	CASSDTGQPNTEAFF
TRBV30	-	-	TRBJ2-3	TGTGCCTGGAATCCTCATGAGGGCAGAAAAGATACGCAGTATTTT	CAWNPHEGRKDTQYF
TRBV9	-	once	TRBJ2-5	TGTGCCAGCAGCGAAGGAGAGACCCAGTACTTC	CASSEGETQYF
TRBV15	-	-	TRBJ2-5	TGTGCCACCAGCAGAGATCGCGGAGAGACCCAGTACTTC	CATSRDRGETQYF
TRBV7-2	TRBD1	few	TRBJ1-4	TGTGCCAGCAGCCAATTCCGGACAGGGGGACAGGAAAAACTGTTTTTT	CASSQFRTGGQEKLFF
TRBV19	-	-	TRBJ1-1	TGTGCCAGTAGTATCATCGGCAGGGGCACTGAAGCTTTCTTT	CASSIIGRGTEAFF
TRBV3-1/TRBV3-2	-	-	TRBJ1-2	TGTGCCAGCAGCCAAAACTACCAGGAGGGCTATGGCTACACCTTC	CASSQNYQEGYGYTF
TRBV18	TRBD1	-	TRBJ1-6	TGTGCCAGCTCACCTGGGACAGATAATTCACCCCTCCACTTT	CASSPGTDNSPLHF
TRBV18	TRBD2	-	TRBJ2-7	TGTGCCAGCTCACCACCATCGACTAGCGTGCGAGAGCAGTACTTC	CASSPPSTSVREQYF
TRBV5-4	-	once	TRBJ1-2	TGTGCCTTTACCCCGTCCGGGTATGGCTACACCTTC	CAFTPSGYGYTF
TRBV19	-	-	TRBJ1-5	TGTGCCAGTAGTATAACATCCAGATCCCATAGCAATCAGCCCCAGCATTTT	CASSITSRSHSNQPQHF
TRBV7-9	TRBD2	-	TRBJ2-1	TGTGCCAGCAGTGAGCGGGGGCCAAACAATGAGCAGTTCTTC	CASSERGPNNEQFF
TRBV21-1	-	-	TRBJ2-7	TGTGCCAGCAGCAAAGTTGCTTTACCGGGCAGGTCAACCTACGAGCAGTACTTC	CASSKVALPGRSTYEQYF
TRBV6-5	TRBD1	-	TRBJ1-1	TGTGCCAGCAGACGCGGACAGGGAAGAAACACTGAAGCTTTCTTT	CASRRGQGRNTEAFF
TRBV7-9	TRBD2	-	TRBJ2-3	TGTGCCAGCAGCTTAGGTCCTAGCGGTTCGTTGGATACGCAGTATTTT	CASSLGPSGSLDTQYF
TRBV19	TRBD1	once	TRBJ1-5	TGTGCCAGTAGTACCGGGACAGGGATTTGGAGCAATCAGCCCCAGCATTTT	CASSTGTGIWSNQPQHF
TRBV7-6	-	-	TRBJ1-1	TGTGCCAGCAGCTTAAAATCTCAAAGCGGTGCGAACACTGAAGCTTTCTTT	CASSLKSQSGANTEAFF
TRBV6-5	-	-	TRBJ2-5	TGTGCCAGTGACTGGCGGGAGACCCAGTACTTC	CASDWRETQYF
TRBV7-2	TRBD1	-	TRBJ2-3	TGTGCCAGCAGCCCACAGGGGATGGGCACAGATACGCAGTATTTT	CASSPQGMGTDTQYF
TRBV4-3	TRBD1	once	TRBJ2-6	TGCGCCAGCGGGAGGACAGGGTCTACTGGGGCCAACGTCCTGACTTTC	CASGRTGSTGANVLTF